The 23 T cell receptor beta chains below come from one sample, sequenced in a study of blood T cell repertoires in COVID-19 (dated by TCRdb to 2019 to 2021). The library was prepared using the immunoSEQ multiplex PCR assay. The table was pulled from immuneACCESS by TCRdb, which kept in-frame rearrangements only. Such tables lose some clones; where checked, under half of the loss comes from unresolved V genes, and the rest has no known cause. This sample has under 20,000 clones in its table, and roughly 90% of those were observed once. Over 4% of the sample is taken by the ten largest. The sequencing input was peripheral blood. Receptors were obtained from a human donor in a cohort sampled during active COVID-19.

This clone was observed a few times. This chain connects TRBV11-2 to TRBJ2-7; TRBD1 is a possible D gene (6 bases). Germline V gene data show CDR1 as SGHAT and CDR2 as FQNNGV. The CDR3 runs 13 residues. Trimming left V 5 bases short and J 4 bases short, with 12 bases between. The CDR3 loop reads CASSAYREYEQYF. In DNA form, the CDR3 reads TGTGCCAGCAGCGCCTACAGGGAATACGAGCAGTACTTC.

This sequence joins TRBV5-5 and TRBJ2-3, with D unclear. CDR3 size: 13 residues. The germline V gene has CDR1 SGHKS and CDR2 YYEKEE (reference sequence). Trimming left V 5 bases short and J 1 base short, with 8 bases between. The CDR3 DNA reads TGTGCCAGCAGGACGGCGGGCACAGATACGCAGTATTTT. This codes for CASRTAGTDTQYF. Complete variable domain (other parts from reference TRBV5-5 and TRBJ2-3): DAGVTQSPTHLIKTRGQQVTLRCSPISGHKSVSWYQQVLGQGPQFIFQYYEKEERGRGNFPDRFSARQFPNYSSELNVNALLLGDSALYLCASRTAGTDTQYFGPGTRLTVL.

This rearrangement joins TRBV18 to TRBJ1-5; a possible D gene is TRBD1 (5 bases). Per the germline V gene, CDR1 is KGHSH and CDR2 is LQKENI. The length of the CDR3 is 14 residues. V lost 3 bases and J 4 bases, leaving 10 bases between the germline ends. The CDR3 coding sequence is TGTGCCAGCTCACCTGGGGGGGGGAATCAGCCCCAGCATTTT. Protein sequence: CASSPGGGNQPQHF. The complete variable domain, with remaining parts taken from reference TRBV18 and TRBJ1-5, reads NAGVMQNPRHLVRRRGQEARLRCSPMKGHSHVYWYRQLPEEGLKFMVYLQKENIIDESGMPKERFSAEFPKEGPSILRIQQVVRGDSAAYFCASSPGGGNQPQHFGDGTRLSIL.

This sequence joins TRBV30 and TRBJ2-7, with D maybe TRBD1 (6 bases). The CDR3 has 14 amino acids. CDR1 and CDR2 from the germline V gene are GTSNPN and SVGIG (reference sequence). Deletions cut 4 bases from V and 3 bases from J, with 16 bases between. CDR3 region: CAWKGSGTYYEQYF. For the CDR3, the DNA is TGTGCCTGGAAAGGGTCGGGGACATACTACGAGCAGTACTTC.

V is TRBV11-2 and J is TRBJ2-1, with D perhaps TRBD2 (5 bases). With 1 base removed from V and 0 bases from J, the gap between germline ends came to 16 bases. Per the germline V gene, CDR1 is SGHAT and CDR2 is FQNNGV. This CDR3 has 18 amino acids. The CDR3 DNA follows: TGTGCCAGCAGCTTAGGTGTCCTAGCTGCTAGCTCCTACAATGAGCAGTTCTTC. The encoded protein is CASSLGVLAASSYNEQFF.

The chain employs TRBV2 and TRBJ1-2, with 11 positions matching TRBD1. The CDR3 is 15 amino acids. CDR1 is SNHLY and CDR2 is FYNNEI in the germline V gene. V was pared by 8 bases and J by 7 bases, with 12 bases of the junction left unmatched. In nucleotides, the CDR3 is TGTGCCAGCGATTGGGACGGGACAGGGGGTGGTGGCTACACCTTC. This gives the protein CASDWDGTGGGGYTF. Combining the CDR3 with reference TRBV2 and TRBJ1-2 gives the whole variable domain EPEVTQTPSHQVTQMGQEVILRCVPISNHLYFYWYRQILGQKVEFLVSFYNNEISEKSEIFDDQFSVERPDGSNFTLKIRSTKLEDSAMYFCASDWDGTGGGGYTFGSGTRLTVV.

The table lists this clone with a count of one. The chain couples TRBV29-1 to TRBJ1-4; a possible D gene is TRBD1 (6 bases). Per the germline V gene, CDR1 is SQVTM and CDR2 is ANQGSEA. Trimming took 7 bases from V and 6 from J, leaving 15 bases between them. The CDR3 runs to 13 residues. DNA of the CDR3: TGCAGCGCTTCCGGGACACCCGATGAAAAACTGTTTTTT. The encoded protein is CSASGTPDEKLFF.

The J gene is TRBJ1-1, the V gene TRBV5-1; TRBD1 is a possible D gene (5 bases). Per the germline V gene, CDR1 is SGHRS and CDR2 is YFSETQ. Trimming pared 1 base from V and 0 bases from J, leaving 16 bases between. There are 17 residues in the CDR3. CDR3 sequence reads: CASSLPGGAGVNTEAFF. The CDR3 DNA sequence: TGCGCCAGCAGCTTGCCGGGAGGCGCGGGGGTGAACACTGAAGCTTTCTTT. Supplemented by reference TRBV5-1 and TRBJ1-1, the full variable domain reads KAGVTQTPRYLIKTRGQQVTLSCSPISGHRSVSWYQQTPGQGLQFLFEYFSETQRNKGNFPGRFSGRQFSNSRSEMNVSTLELGDSALYLCASSLPGGAGVNTEAFFGQGTRLTVV.

The chain's CDR3 is CASSVGTDYGYTF. CDR3 DNA sequence: TGTGCCAGCAGCGTAGGGACAGACTATGGCTACACCTTC. The chain combines TRBV9 with TRBJ1-2; weak D call: TRBD1 (6 bases). The CDR3 is made up of 13 amino acids. The ends were cut back, 0 bases at V and 3 bases at J, with 6 bases in the middle. Germline lookup yields CDR1 SGDLS and CDR2 YYNGEE.

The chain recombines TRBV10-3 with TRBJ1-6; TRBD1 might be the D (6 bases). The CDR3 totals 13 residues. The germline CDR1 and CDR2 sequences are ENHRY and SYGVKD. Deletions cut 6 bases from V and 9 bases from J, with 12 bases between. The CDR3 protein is CAIRGAPGSPLHF. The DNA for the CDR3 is TGTGCCATCAGGGGGGCGCCTGGTTCACCCCTCCACTTT.

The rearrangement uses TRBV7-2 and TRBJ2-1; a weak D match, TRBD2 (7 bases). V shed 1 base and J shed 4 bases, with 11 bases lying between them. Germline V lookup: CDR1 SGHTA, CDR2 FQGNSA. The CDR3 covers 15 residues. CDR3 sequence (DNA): TGTGCCAGCAGCTTAGTAGGGGGGGGATACAATGAGCAGTTCTTC. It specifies CASSLVGGGYNEQFF.

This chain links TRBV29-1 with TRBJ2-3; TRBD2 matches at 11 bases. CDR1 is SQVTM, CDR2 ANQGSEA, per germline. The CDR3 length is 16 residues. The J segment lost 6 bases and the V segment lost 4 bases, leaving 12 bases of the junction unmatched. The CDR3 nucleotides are TGCAGCGTTGGGGTTTTAGCGGGAGGGGGTCAGGATACGCAGTATTTT. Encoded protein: CSVGVLAGGGQDTQYF.

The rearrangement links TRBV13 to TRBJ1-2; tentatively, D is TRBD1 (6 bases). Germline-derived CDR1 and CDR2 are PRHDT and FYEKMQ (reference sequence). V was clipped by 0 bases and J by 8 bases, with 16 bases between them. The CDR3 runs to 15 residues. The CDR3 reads CASSLGQGTGIGYTF. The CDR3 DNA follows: TGTGCCAGCAGCTTAGGCCAGGGGACGGGAATCGGCTACACCTTC.

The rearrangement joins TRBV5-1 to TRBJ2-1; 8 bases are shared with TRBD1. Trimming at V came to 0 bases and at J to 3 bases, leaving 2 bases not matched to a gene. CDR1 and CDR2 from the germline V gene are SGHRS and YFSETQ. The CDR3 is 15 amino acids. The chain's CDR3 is CASSLAGGLYNEQFF. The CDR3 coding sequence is TGCGCCAGCAGCTTGGCAGGGGGCCTCTACAATGAGCAGTTCTTC.

The CDR3 DNA follows: TGTGCCAGCAGCTTGGGCAGACAGGTTACTAGCACAGATACGCAGTATTTT. This translates into CASSLGRQVTSTDTQYF. The chain uses TRBV5-4 and TRBJ2-3, with D possibly being TRBD1 (6 bases). CDR1 and CDR2 (germline): SGHNT, YYREEE (reference sequence). Trimming pared 0 bases from V and 0 bases from J, leaving 14 bases between. This CDR3 comprises 17 residues.

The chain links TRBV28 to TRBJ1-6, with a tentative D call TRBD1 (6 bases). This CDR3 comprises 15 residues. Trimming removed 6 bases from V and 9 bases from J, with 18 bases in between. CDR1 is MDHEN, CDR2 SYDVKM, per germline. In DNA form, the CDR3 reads TGTGCCAGCAGGTCCCCCAGGGGAGTTGGTTCACCCCTCCACTTT. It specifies CASRSPRGVGSPLHF. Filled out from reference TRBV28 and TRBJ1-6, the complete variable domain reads DVKVTQSSRYLVKRTGEKVFLECVQDMDHENMFWYRQDPGLGLRLIYFSYDVKMKEKGDIPEGYSVSREKKERFSLILESASTNQTSMYLCASRSPRGVGSPLHFGNGTRLTVT.

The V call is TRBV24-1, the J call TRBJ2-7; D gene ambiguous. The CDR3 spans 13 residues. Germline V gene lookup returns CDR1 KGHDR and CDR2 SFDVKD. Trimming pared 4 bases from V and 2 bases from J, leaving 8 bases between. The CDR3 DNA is TGTGCCACCAGTGACCCCCAGACCTACGAGCAGTACTTC. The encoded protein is CATSDPQTYEQYF.

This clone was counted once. CDR3 protein: CASSLVGGLSYEQYF. CDR3 bases: TGCGCCAGCAGCTTGGTTGGGGGCCTCTCCTACGAGCAGTACTTC. The chain has TRBV5-1 and TRBJ2-7; TRBD1 is a possible D gene (6 bases). Trimming shortened V by 0 bases and J by 0 bases, and 10 bases separated the two germline ends. Germline lookup yields CDR1 SGHRS and CDR2 YFSETQ. The CDR3 extends over 15 amino acids.

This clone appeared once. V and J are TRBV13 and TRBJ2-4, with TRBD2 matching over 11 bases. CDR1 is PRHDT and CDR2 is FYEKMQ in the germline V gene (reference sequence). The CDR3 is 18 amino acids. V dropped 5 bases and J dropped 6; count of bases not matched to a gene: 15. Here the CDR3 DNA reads TGTGCCAGCAGCCACGGACAGGGTACTAGCGGGAGAGGAAACATTCAGTACTTC. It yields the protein CASSHGQGTSGRGNIQYF.

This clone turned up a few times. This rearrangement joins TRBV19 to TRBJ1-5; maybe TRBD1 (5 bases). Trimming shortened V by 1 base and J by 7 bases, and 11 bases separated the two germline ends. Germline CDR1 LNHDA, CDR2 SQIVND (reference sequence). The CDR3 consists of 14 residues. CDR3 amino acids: CASSIGQGGQPQHF. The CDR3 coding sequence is TGTGCCAGTAGTATAGGGCAGGGAGGACAGCCCCAGCATTTT.

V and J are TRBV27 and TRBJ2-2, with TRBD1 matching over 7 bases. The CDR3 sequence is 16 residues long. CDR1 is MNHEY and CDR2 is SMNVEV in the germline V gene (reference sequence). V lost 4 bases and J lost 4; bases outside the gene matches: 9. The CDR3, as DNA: TGTGCCAGCAGTTCACTATGGGGGACAGCCACCGGGGAGCTGTTTTTT. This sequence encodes CASSSLWGTATGELFF.

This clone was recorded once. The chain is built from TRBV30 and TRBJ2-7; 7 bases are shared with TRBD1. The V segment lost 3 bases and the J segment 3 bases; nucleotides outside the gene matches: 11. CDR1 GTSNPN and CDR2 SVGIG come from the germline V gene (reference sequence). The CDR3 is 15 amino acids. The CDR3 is CAWSAPGGLGYEQYF. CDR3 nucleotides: TGTGCCTGGAGCGCACCAGGGGGTTTAGGCTACGAGCAGTACTTC. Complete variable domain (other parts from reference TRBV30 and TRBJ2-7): SQTIHQWPATLVQPVGSPLSLECTVEGTSNPNLYWYRQAAGRGLQLLFYSVGIGQISSEVPQNLSASRPQDRQFILSSKKLLLSDSGFYLCAWSAPGGLGYEQYFGPGTRLTVT.

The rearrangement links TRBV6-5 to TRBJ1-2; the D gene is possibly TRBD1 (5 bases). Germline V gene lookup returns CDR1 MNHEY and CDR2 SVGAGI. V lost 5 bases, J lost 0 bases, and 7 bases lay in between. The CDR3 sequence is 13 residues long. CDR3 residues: CASSRTPNYGYTF. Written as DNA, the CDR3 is TGTGCCAGCAGTCGGACACCTAACTATGGCTACACCTTC.